This T cell receptor beta chain was captured by sequencing in a study of cytomegalovirus exposure and HLA in healthy donors. Study-level background: Later, an analysis reported that the 120 or so validation repertoires had used the same platform as the roughly 700 first-cohort repertoires.

Profiling relied on immunoSEQ multiplex PCR, and the TCRdb table lists in-frame clones only, not all of them. The data show about 60,000 clones, about nine tenths seen once. This clonotype was sampled from a man aged 18 to 30 in good health and CMV-seronegative. Sequencing was carried out using PBMCs.

This chain's CDR3 is CASSPGTIAGVGETQYF. In DNA, the CDR3 is TGCGCCAGCAGCCCAGGAACTATAGCGGGAGTCGGAGAGACCCAGTACTTC. V usage is TRBV5-1 and J usage is TRBJ2-5; 9 positions agree with TRBD2. The CDR3 is 17 amino acids. The V gene's germline CDR1 is SGHRS and CDR2 YFSETQ. V lost 4 bases to trimming and J lost 4 bases; unmatched junction nucleotides: 14.